The 21 T cell receptor beta chains listed next were all sequenced from one sample in a study of cytomegalovirus exposure and HLA in healthy donors. It was with 60 Vbeta and 13 Jbeta primers that the PCR ran. Only in-frame clones appear in the TCRdb table, and some are missing; sequencing was by immunoSEQ multiplex PCR. The data show roughly 170,000 clones, over 70% seen once. The sample taken for sequencing was PBMCs. These receptors came from a man aged 25 to 40 in good health and CMV-seropositive.

The chain combines TRBV7-2 with TRBJ2-1; 7 bases are shared with TRBD1. CDR1 is SGHTA and CDR2 is FQGNSA in the germline V gene. The J segment lost 0 bases and the V segment lost 4 bases, leaving 9 bases of the junction unmatched. This CDR3 spans 17 amino acids. The CDR3 sequence is CASSSSAGTASYNEQFF. DNA for the CDR3: TGTGCCAGCAGCTCAAGCGCCGGGACAGCCTCCTACAATGAGCAGTTCTTC.

The CDR3 reads CASSSLDRGRNTEAFF. Written as DNA, the CDR3 is TGTGCCAGTAGTTCCCTGGACAGGGGGCGGAACACTGAAGCTTTCTTT. The chain combines TRBV19 with TRBJ1-1; the match to TRBD1 covers 11 bases. The germline V gene has CDR1 LNHDA and CDR2 SQIVND (reference sequence). The CDR3 contains 16 residues. J was trimmed by 1 base and V by 5 bases; bases with no gene match: 6. The full variable domain, in which reference TRBV19 and TRBJ1-1 provide the parts outside the CDR3, is DGGITQSPKYLFRKEGQNVTLSCEQNLNHDAMYWYRQDPGQGLRLIYYSQIVNDFQKGDIAEGYSVSREKKESFPLTVTSAQKNPTAFYLCASSSLDRGRNTEAFFGQGTRLTVV.

This clone has only a few counts. The junction departs from the called germline gene at one end, perhaps through a read error. This chain connects TRBV7-2 to TRBJ2-3; maybe TRBD1 (5 bases). The germline CDR1 and CDR2 sequences are SGHTA and FQGNSA. CDR3 length equals 13 residues. For the CDR3, the DNA is TGTGCCAGCAGCTTAGAGACAGCCCTCACCCAGAATTTT. Its translation is CASSLETALTQNF.

The chain combines TRBV30 with TRBJ2-7; 9 bases are shared with TRBD2. CDR1 GTSNPN and CDR2 SVGIG come from the germline V gene (reference sequence). J gave up 3 bases and V 2 bases, and 2 bases lay outside the gene matches. The CDR3 has 13 residues. CDR3 coding DNA: TGTGCCTGGAGTCTGACTAGCGGCTACGAGCAGTACTTC. Its translation: CAWSLTSGYEQYF.

The chain links TRBV5-4 to TRBJ2-3; 11 positions agree with TRBD2. The CDR3 consists of 14 residues. CDR1 and CDR2 from the germline V gene are SGHNT and YYREEE (reference sequence). J was trimmed by 4 bases and V by 4 bases; bases with no gene match: 2. The CDR3 nucleotides read TGTGCCAGCAGCCAGACTAGCGGGGCAGATACGCAGTATTTT. It specifies CASSQTSGADTQYF.

This chain uses TRBV30 with TRBJ1-6; 11 nucleotides align to TRBD1. CDR1 GTSNPN and CDR2 SVGIG come from the germline V gene (reference sequence). V was pared by 0 bases and J by 5 bases, with 9 bases of the junction left unmatched. This CDR3 comprises 18 residues. In nucleotides, the CDR3 is TGTGCCTGGAGTGTACCGCGGGACAGGGGGACCGATAATTCACCCCTCCACTTT. Amino acid sequence: CAWSVPRDRGTDNSPLHF.

With respect to this clone: One junction end disagrees with the germline gene, perhaps due to a read error. The rearrangement links TRBV13 to TRBJ1-3, with D possibly TRBD1 on 6 matching bases. This CDR3 comprises 15 residues. Germline CDR1 is PRHDT and CDR2 is FYEKMQ (reference sequence). The CDR3 spells CASSLGSGAGNTIYF. DNA of the CDR3: TGTGCCAGCAGCTTAGGGTCAGGGGCTGGGAACACCATATATTTT.

The chain couples TRBV25-1 to TRBJ2-7; D unclear. The CDR3 runs 13 residues. Trimming removed 2 bases from V and 3 bases from J, with 8 bases in between. Germline V gene sequence: CDR1 MGHDK, CDR2 SYGVNS. Here the CDR3 DNA reads TGTGCCAGCAGTGAAGGGCCTAACTACGAGCAGTACTTC. Protein product: CASSEGPNYEQYF.

V and J are TRBV15 and TRBJ1-1; 7 positions match TRBD1. This CDR3 has 15 residues. J lost 0 bases, V lost 3 bases, and 4 bases had no gene match. Germline assignment: CDR1 LNHNV and CDR2 YYDKDF (reference sequence). The CDR3 coding sequence is TGTGCCACCAGCAGGCCCGGGACAGTGAACACTGAAGCTTTCTTT. Protein product: CATSRPGTVNTEAFF.

The J gene is TRBJ1-1, the V gene TRBV27, with TRBD1 matching over 9 bases. There are 16 residues in the CDR3. Germline lookup yields CDR1 MNHEY and CDR2 SMNVEV (reference sequence). V dropped 5 bases and J dropped 1; count of bases not matched to a gene: 8. In nucleotides, the CDR3 is TGTGCCAGCAGTGCGGGACAGGGAAGGTGGAACACTGAAGCTTTCTTT. Encoded protein: CASSAGQGRWNTEAFF.

V gene TRBV5-4 combines with J gene TRBJ1-2; tentative D call: TRBD1 (5 bases). V lost 2 bases and J 6 bases, leaving 11 bases between the germline ends. This CDR3 region has 13 residues. Germline V gene data show CDR1 as SGHNT and CDR2 as YYREEE (reference sequence). CDR3 coding DNA: TGTGCCAGCAGCTTCGCAGGGTCTGATGGCTACACCTTC. Translating gives CASSFAGSDGYTF.

The CDR3 loop is CASRGGGGGAKNIQYF. The DNA of the CDR3 is TGTGCCAGCAGGGGGGGAGGGGGAGGAGCCAAAAACATTCAGTACTTC. V and J are TRBV27 and TRBJ2-4, with D possibly being TRBD2 (7 bases). The CDR3 spans 16 residues. V was shortened by 6 bases and J by 0 bases, with 15 bases between the two germline ends. The germline CDR1 and CDR2 sequences are MNHEY and SMNVEV (reference sequence).

The V gene is TRBV28, the J gene TRBJ2-1; the D gene is possibly TRBD1 (6 bases). The CDR3 covers 19 residues. V lost 5 bases to trimming and J lost 4 bases, with 27 bases between them. In germline, CDR1 is MDHEN, CDR2 SYDVKM. The DNA for the CDR3 is TGTGCCAGCAGTCCCGACTTGGGACATCTCGATAACGGGTACAATGAGCAGTTCTTC. This codes for CASSPDLGHLDNGYNEQFF. The full variable domain, with the rest looked up from reference TRBV28 and TRBJ2-1, is DVKVTQSSRYLVKRTGEKVFLECVQDMDHENMFWYRQDPGLGLRLIYFSYDVKMKEKGDIPEGYSVSREKKERFSLILESASTNQTSMYLCASSPDLGHLDNGYNEQFFGPGTRLTVL.

The chain couples TRBV7-2 to TRBJ1-1, with TRBD1 identical over 9 bases. V gave up 2 bases and J gave up 4 bases; unmatched junction bases: 11. Germline V gives CDR1 SGHTA, CDR2 FQGNSA. This CDR3 contains 17 residues. Here the CDR3 reads CASSLRRQGGGGTEAFF. The CDR3 coding sequence is TGTGCCAGCAGCTTACGGAGACAGGGGGGAGGAGGCACTGAAGCTTTCTTT. The entire variable domain, with the rest obtained from reference TRBV7-2 and TRBJ1-1, is as follows: GAGVSQSPSNKVTEKGKDVELRCDPISGHTALYWYRQSLGQGLEFLIYFQGNSAPDKSGLPSDRFSAERTGGSVSTLTIQRTQQEDSAVYLCASSLRRQGGGGTEAFFGQGTRLTVV.

CDR3 sequence reads: CASSIDASGGVYNEQFF. The DNA for the CDR3 is TGTGCCAGTAGTATAGATGCTAGCGGGGGGGTTTACAATGAGCAGTTCTTC. This chain joins TRBV19 and TRBJ2-1; 12 positions agree with TRBD2. With 0 bases clipped from V and 4 bases from J, the junction kept 4 bases outside the gene matches. The CDR3 extends over 17 amino acids. The germline V gene has CDR1 LNHDA and CDR2 SQIVND (reference sequence).

In this sample, this clone turned up a few times. The chain combines TRBV27 with TRBJ1-5; 10 positions match TRBD1. The CDR3 has 15 amino acids. The trim removed 3 bases at V and 9 bases at J, leaving 8 bases unmatched. Germline V gene lookup returns CDR1 MNHEY and CDR2 SMNVEV (reference sequence). This CDR3 is CASSLGTGESWPQHF. In DNA, the CDR3 is TGTGCCAGCAGTTTGGGGACAGGGGAAAGTTGGCCCCAGCATTTT.

The genes are TRBV7-2 and TRBJ2-7; possible D gene TRBD2, 6 bases. The CDR3 is made up of 15 amino acids. The V gene's germline CDR1 is SGHTA and CDR2 FQGNSA. The V gene lost 5 bases and the J gene lost 2 bases, with 16 bases spanning the gap. The CDR3 bases are TGTGCCAGCAGCGTTCGGAGGGTGGCGCCCTACGAGCAGTACTTC. Encoded protein: CASSVRRVAPYEQYF.

The chain couples TRBV28 to TRBJ1-1; D unresolved. V was shortened by 5 bases and J by 5 bases, with 12 bases between the two germline ends. Germline CDR1 is MDHEN and CDR2 is SYDVKM. This CDR3 has 13 amino acids. The CDR3 protein is CASSPRVRTEAFF. The CDR3 nucleotides read TGTGCCAGCAGTCCCCGGGTCCGGACTGAAGCTTTCTTT.

This clone was observed a single time. The chain has TRBV4-2 and TRBJ2-5, with D unresolved. The CDR3 contains 17 residues. Germline V gene sequence: CDR1 LGHNA, CDR2 YNFKEQ. V shed 1 base and J shed 2 bases, with 17 bases lying between them. Here the CDR3 DNA reads TGTGCCAGCAGCCAAGCATCCCCAACTACAAATCAAGAGACCCAGTACTTC. It is translated as CASSQASPTTNQETQYF.

The chain has TRBV19 and TRBJ1-5; no reliable D call. The CDR3 consists of 14 residues. V lost 3 bases to trimming and J lost 3 bases, with 9 bases between them. Germline V lookup: CDR1 LNHDA, CDR2 SQIVND (reference sequence). CDR3 DNA: TGTGCCAGTAGTATTGCGGGTCCCAATCAGCCCCAGCATTTT. The encoded protein is CASSIAGPNQPQHF.

The rearrangement joins TRBV5-1 to TRBJ2-7; 8 bases align to TRBD2. The V and J ends lost 4 bases and 1 base, in that order; junction bases with no gene match: 4. The CDR3 consists of 14 residues. Germline assignment: CDR1 SGHRS and CDR2 YFSETQ. The CDR3 sequence is CASSISGNSYEQYF. The CDR3 region has the DNA TGCGCCAGCAGCATTAGCGGGAATTCCTACGAGCAGTACTTC.